The rows below give T cell receptor beta chains drawn from one sample of a study of post-analysis software for immune sequencing data. TCRdb re-derived calls from the PCR reads in MiXCR, one entry per CDR3 protein. The sample includes roughly 200,000 distinct CDR3 sequences, 25% to 30% seen only once; the top ten take about 3.7%. The sequenced sample consisted of blood. The receptors stem from a girl aged 2 to 17 with multiple sclerosis. Both conserved end residues are part of each CDR3. The D gene is left open where the match is weak. Size is omitted from some rows. Given values are once, few, many or a class for expanded clones.

j_call,v_call,d_call,clone_size,cdr3_aa
.,TRBV14,TRBD1,.,CASSPRTGTNEQYF
TRBJ1-4,TRBV3-1,TRBD1,.,CASSLGQELFF
TRBJ1-6,TRBV9,.,many,CASSVLAGIDSPLHF
TRBJ2-1,TRBV3-1,.,few,CASSQKGGGGQETQFF
TRBJ1-2,TRBV19,.,few,CASTPDVNYGYTF
TRBJ2-1,TRBV5-1,TRBD1,once,CASSFSEDRGSYEQFF
TRBJ2-5,TRBV7-9,TRBD2,.,CASSWISLAAAIGTQYF
TRBJ1-1,TRBV20-1,TRBD1,few,CSARVGQRNTEAFF
TRBJ1-4,TRBV4-2,TRBD1,.,CASRGDRVDEKLFF
TRBJ1-2,TRBV14,.,.,CASSQDRRYGYTF
TRBJ2-3,TRBV5-1,.,many,CASSPSLGIRTDTQYF
TRBJ1-1,TRBV5-1,.,few,CASSVRVNTEAFF
TRBJ2-4,TRBV7-9,.,.,CASSPEAGLAKNIQYF
TRBJ1-1,TRBV12-3/TRBV12-4,.,few,CASSLSGRGLNTEAFF
TRBJ2-3,TRBV9,.,.,CASTKQRTSTDTQYF
TRBJ2-1,TRBV5-1,.,few,CASSFPGNHNEQFF
TRBJ2-5,TRBV7-2,.,.,CASSPGRGRIQETQYF
TRBJ2-6,TRBV20-1,.,few,CSARGVSPGNVLTF
TRBJ2-1,TRBV10-1,TRBD2,.,CASSEGYAGVGYNEQFF
TRBJ1-5,TRBV19,.,.,CASSTGRAGEQPQHF
TRBJ2-2,TRBV3-1,TRBD1,.,CASSRLTGSNTGELFF
TRBJ1-1,TRBV5-1,.,.,CASSLVQGMNTEAFF
TRBJ2-3,TRBV20-1,TRBD2,.,CSARDLAGGLDTQYF
.,TRBV7-9,TRBD2,.,CASSLYRGGTYEQYF
TRBJ1-2,TRBV20-1,.,few,CSASPQGANYGYTF
TRBJ2-5,TRBV7-7,TRBD2,.,CASSFGLAGGETQYF
TRBJ1-5,TRBV5-6,.,many,CASSFGGRDTQNSNQPQHF
TRBJ2-1,TRBV28,TRBD2,few,CASSLPGLQFF
TRBJ2-7,TRBV13,TRBD2,.,CASSLRGSLYEQYF
TRBJ2-1,TRBV5-1,TRBD2,.,CASSLGATSGRGNEQFF
TRBJ2-2,TRBV5-4,.,.,CASSQTGELFF
TRBJ1-1,TRBV20-1,TRBD1,.,CSARGQGAWAFF
TRBJ1-1,TRBV4-1,.,few,CASSPWASHMSNTEAFF
TRBJ2-5,TRBV12-3/TRBV12-4,.,many,CASSPDDPKETQYF
TRBJ1-1,TRBV15,.,.,CATSEGENTEAFF
TRBJ2-1,TRBV7-9,.,many,CASSLGLASWDPNEQFF
TRBJ2-5,TRBV29-1,TRBD2,many,CSVVAGGTHGTQYF
TRBJ2-7,TRBV7-2,TRBD1,.,CASSLLRTGSHEQYF
TRBJ1-5,TRBV12-3/TRBV12-4,.,.,CASSKQGGQPQHF
TRBJ2-7,TRBV5-1,.,many,CASSLGSTMSYEQYF
TRBJ1-2,TRBV3-1,TRBD1,.,CVSSHRQGSYGYTF
TRBJ2-1,TRBV7-9,TRBD2,many,CASSLLAGGSNEQFF
TRBJ1-1,TRBV29-1,.,few,CSVGGGLEGTEAFF
TRBJ2-1,TRBV20-1,TRBD2,many,CSARDRLAGFNEQFF
TRBJ2-7,TRBV6-1,TRBD1,once,CASREGQDYEQYF
TRBJ1-1,TRBV20-1,.,few,CSARRQSNTEAFF